This entry describes one T cell receptor beta chain. This sample is drawn from a study of blood T cell repertoires in COVID-19. Study background: Acute and convalescent COVID-19 samples came from the United States, Italy and Spain. From T cells, B-cell-depleted T cells, or PBMCs came the material, which was cDNA or gDNA.

The CDR3 is 15 residues long. V was pared by 0 bases and J by 4 bases, with 11 bases between. Germline V CDR1 and CDR2: SGHRS, YFSETQ. Original processing notes: Researchers report that nucleated cell counts were estimated from reference gene primer amplification. Measured with immunoSEQ multiplex PCR; TCRdb has only the in-frame clones, and not every one. D and trimming come from the DNA, and the V and J calls and clone size come from that table. The sample records over 90,000 clones, approximately 86% being singletons. This sequence originates from a woman in her forties or fifties with COVID-19, enrolled during active disease. The V and J genes are TRBV5-1 and TRBJ1-5; D is perhaps TRBD1 (6 bases). Sequenced input: peripheral blood. Here the CDR3 reads CASSLGDMMNQPQHF. DNA for the CDR3: TGCGCCAGCAGCTTGGGGGACATGATGAATCAGCCCCAGCATTTT. The complete variable domain, with remaining parts taken from reference TRBV5-1 and TRBJ1-5, reads KAGVTQTPRYLIKTRGQQVTLSCSPISGHRSVSWYQQTPGQGLQFLFEYFSETQRNKGNFPGRFSGRQFSNSRSEMNVSTLELGDSALYLCASSLGDMMNQPQHFGDGTRLSIL.